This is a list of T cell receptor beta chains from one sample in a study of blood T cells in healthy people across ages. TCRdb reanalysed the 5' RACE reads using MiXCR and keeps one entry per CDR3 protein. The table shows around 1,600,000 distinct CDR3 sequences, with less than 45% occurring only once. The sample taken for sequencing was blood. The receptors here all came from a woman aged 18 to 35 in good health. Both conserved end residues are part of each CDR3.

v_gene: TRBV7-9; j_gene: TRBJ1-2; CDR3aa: CASSSVGGFNYGYTF
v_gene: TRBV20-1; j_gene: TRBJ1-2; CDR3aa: CSAYPGGRDYGYTF
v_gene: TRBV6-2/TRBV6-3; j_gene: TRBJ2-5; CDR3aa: CATGSAGNEQYF
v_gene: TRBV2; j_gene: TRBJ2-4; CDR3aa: CASRETGTSKNIQYF
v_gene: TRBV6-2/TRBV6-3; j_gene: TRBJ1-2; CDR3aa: CASRTAKINYGYTF
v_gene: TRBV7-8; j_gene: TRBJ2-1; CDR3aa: CASSWIRGLTYNEQFF
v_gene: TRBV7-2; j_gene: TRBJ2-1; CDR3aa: CASSVWTGWDNEQFF
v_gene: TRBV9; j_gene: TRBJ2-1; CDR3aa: CASSVAGGPHGQFF
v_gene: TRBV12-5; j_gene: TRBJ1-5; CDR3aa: CASGLVGREQPQHF
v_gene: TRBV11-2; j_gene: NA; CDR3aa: CASSLTLTSGPYEQYF
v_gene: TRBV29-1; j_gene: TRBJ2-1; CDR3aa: CSVLPPIGSSYNEQFF
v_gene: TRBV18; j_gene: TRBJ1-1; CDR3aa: CASSAEGDTEAFF
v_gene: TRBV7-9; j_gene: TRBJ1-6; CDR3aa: CASSPTTGSQPPLHF
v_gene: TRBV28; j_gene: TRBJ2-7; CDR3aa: CASRGPRSSYEQYF
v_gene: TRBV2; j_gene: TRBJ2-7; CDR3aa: CASSLWVSDSYEQYF
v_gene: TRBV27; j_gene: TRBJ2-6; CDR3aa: CASSLKQAGSSGANVLTF
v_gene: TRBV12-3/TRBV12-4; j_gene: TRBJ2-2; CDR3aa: CASSRGQGELGELFF
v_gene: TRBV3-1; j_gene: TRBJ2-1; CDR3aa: CASSQLAFNNEQFF
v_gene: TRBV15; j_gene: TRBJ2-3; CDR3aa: CATSLRGGSTDTQYF
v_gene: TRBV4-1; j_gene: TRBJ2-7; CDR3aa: CASNQDKKTGAVYEQYF
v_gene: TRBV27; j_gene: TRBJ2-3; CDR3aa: CASSSGLAGILMEYF
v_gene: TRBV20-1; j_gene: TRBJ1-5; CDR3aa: CSARREGRQPQHF
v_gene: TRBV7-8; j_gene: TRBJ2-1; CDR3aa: CASSQASGLAYYNEQFF
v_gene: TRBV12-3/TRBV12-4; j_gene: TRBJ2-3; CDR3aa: CASSLAESVAGGRLSADTQYF
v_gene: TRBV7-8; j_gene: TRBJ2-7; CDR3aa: CASRSTAGTKTPEQYF
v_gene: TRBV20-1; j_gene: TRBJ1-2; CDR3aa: CSAREPDGYGYTF
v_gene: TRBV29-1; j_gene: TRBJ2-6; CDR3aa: CSVDRISGANVLTF
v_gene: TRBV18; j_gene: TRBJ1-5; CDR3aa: CASSPGVGFQPQHF
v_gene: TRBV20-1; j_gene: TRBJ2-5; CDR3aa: CSVRDVETQYF
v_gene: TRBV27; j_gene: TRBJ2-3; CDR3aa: CASSLWDSLTDTQYF
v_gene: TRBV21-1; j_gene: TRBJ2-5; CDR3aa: CASSKCLREETQYF
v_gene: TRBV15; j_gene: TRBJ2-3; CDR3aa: CATSRTTSGGPDMQYF
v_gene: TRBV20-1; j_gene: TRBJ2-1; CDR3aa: CSAGKTSNNEQFF
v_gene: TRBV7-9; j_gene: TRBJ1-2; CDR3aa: CASSVYRDYGYTF
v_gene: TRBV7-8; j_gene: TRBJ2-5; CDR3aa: CASIGKLWETQYF
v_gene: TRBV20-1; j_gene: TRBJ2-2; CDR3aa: CSARRGAGELFF
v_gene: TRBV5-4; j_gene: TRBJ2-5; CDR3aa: CASSLGLDEQYF
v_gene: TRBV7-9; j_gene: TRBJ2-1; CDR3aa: CATEDRGNEQFF
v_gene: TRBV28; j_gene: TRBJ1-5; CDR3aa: CASSDRMNQPQHF
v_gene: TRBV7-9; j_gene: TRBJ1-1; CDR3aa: CASSILRVDTEAFF
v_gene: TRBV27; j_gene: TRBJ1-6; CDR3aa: CASSLSGFYSPIHF
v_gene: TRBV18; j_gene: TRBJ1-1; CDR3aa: CASSPGVPNTEAFF
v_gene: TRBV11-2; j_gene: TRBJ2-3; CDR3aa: CASNFRADTQYF